A single sample gave rise to the 30 T cell receptor beta chains below, sequenced in a study of response to subunit inactivated influenza vaccine. TCRdb reanalysed the RT-PCR reads using MiXCR and keeps one entry per CDR3 protein. The data hold more than 700,000 distinct CDR3 sequences, with about 20% observed a single time. The sample here was PBMCs from blood, taken 5 days after vaccination. The receptors originated from a man between 50 and 59 years old who received an inactivated influenza vaccine.

Many counts were recorded for this clonotype. The chain is built from TRBV24-1 and TRBJ2-1, with TRBD1 matching over 7 bases. Looked up from germline, CDR1 is KGHDR and CDR2 is SFDVKD. J was trimmed by 2 bases and V by 9 bases; bases with no gene match: 9. CDR3 length equals 15 residues. The CDR3 is CATAKTGSPYNEQFF. As DNA, the CDR3 is TGTGCCACCGCGAAGACAGGGAGTCCCTACAATGAGCAGTTCTTC.

This clonotype was detected many times. In DNA, the CDR3 is TGCGCCAGCAGCCAGACAGGGGGCACGTATGAGCAGTTCTTC. Encoded protein: CASSQTGGTYEQFF. This chain connects TRBV4-3 to TRBJ2-1; 10 bases map to TRBD1. The CDR3 spans 14 residues. With 3 bases clipped from V and 8 bases from J, the junction kept 4 bases outside the gene matches. CDR1 and CDR2 from the germline V gene are LGHNA and YSLEER.

This clonotype appeared a few times. The genes are TRBV5-1 and TRBJ2-1; tentatively, D is TRBD1 (5 bases). V gave up 4 bases and J gave up 10 bases, with 12 bases separating them. Per germline, CDR1 SGHRS and CDR2 YFSETQ. This CDR3 has 12 amino acids. CDR3 region: CASSPGHTEQFF. The DNA of the CDR3 is TGCGCCAGCAGCCCTGGACATACCGAGCAGTTCTTC.

The chain has TRBV6-1 and TRBJ2-1; D is unclear. V lost 7 bases to trimming and J lost 0 bases, with 13 bases between them. Germline V CDR1 and CDR2: MNHNS, SASEGT. This CDR3 has 15 amino acids. The CDR3 region is CASIQQVRSYNEQFF. The CDR3 DNA reads TGTGCCAGCATCCAGCAGGTCCGCTCCTACAATGAGCAGTTCTTC.

This chain uses TRBV28 with TRBJ2-7, with 8 bases that match TRBD2. The germline CDR1 and CDR2 sequences are MDHEN and SYDVKM. Losses at the gene ends were 5 bases for V and 4 bases for J; bases not matched to a gene: 13. The CDR3 covers 16 residues. CDR3 residues: CASSEPLAGLVYEQYF. The CDR3 bases are TGTGCCAGCAGTGAACCCCTAGCGGGCCTGGTTTACGAGCAGTACTTC.

This clonotype was observed many times. This chain joins TRBV5-1 and TRBJ1-4; unclear D gene. Germline V lookup: CDR1 SGHRS, CDR2 YFSETQ. The CDR3 has 14 amino acids. Trimming shortened V by 0 bases and J by 3 bases, and 6 bases separated the two germline ends. The CDR3 reads CASSLGRSNEKLFF. The CDR3 DNA reads TGCGCCAGCAGCTTGGGCCGATCTAATGAAAAACTGTTTTTT.

In this sample, this clonotype turned up many times. This rearrangement joins TRBV29-1 to TRBJ1-2; the match to TRBD1 covers 7 bases. V lost 7 bases, J lost 4 bases, and 6 bases stayed unmatched. Germline CDR1 reads SQVTM; CDR2 reads ANQGSEA. This CDR3 has 12 residues. CDR3 in DNA: TGCAGCGCCAAGGGACAGACCTATGGCTACACCTTC. It specifies CSAKGQTYGYTF.

The rearrangement joins TRBV6-1 to TRBJ2-1; 10 nucleotides line up with TRBD1. With 4 bases clipped from V and 4 bases from J, the junction kept 7 bases outside the gene matches. Germline lookup yields CDR1 MNHNS and CDR2 SASEGT. CDR3 size: 16 residues. DNA for the CDR3: TGTGCCAGCAGTGCAGGGACAGGGGTTGGATACAATGAGCAGTTCTTC. Its translation is CASSAGTGVGYNEQFF.

This chain connects TRBV9 to TRBJ2-3; 10 bases agree with TRBD2. V gave up 0 bases and J gave up 5 bases; unmatched junction bases: 6. This CDR3 is 16 amino acids long. Germline V lookup: CDR1 SGDLS, CDR2 YYNGEE. The CDR3 loop is CASSVGTSGRGDTQYF. The CDR3 DNA reads TGTGCCAGCAGCGTAGGGACTAGCGGAAGGGGAGATACGCAGTATTTT.

This clonotype was recorded a few times. CDR3 nucleotides: TGCGCCAGCAGAGGGGATGTGGGGGAGACCCAGTACTTC. Translation gives CASRGDVGETQYF. The chain links TRBV5-1 to TRBJ2-5; TRBD1 is a possible D gene (5 bases). This CDR3 contains 13 residues. The V end was cut by 5 bases, the J end by 5 bases, with 13 bases between. Germline loops: CDR1 SGHRS, CDR2 YFSETQ.

The chain is built from TRBV20-1 and TRBJ2-2; 9 nucleotides align to TRBD1. The ends lost 5 bases at V and 6 bases at J; junction bases unmatched: 7. CDR1 DFQATT and CDR2 SNEGSKA come from the germline V gene (reference sequence). The CDR3 contains 14 residues. The CDR3 DNA sequence: TGCAGTGCTGCCGGGACAGGGTTTTCCGGGGAGCTGTTTTTT. Its protein is CSAAGTGFSGELFF.

This clonotype appeared a single time. V gene TRBV10-2 combines with J gene TRBJ1-5, with 8 positions matching TRBD1. Germline CDR1 WSHSY, CDR2 SAAADI. CDR3 length equals 14 residues. V dropped 9 bases and J dropped 5; count of bases not matched to a gene: 9. The CDR3 DNA sequence: TGCGCCAGTATGTTACAGGGGGTGGATCAGCCCCAGCATTTT. This encodes CASMLQGVDQPQHF.

The sample holds a few counts of this clonotype. This chain links TRBV7-9 with TRBJ1-3; D unclear. The V end lost 1 base, the J end lost 1 base, and 11 bases lay between the germline ends. This CDR3 is built from 16 residues. Germline V gene lookup returns CDR1 SEHNR and CDR2 FQNEAQ (reference sequence). The CDR3 sequence: CASSLDSGRSGNTIYF. DNA for the CDR3: TGTGCCAGCAGCTTAGATTCAGGACGATCTGGAAACACCATATATTTT. The variable domain in full, completed from reference TRBV7-9 and TRBJ1-3, reads DTGVSQNPRHKITKRGQNVTFRCDPISEHNRLYWYRQTLGQGPEFLTYFQNEAQLEKSRLLSDRFSAERPKGSFSTLEIQRTEQGDSAMYLCASSLDSGRSGNTIYFGEGSWLTVV.

In its sample, this clonotype was seen a few times. V and J are TRBV4-2 and TRBJ1-6, with D possibly matching TRBD1 (5 bases). CDR1 is LGHNA and CDR2 is YNFKEQ in the germline V gene. V was shortened by 1 base and J by 7 bases, with 14 bases between the two germline ends. CDR3 size: 16 residues. The DNA of the CDR3 is TGTGCCAGCAGCCAAGGAGGCGGCAGGGCCAATTCACCCCTCCACTTT. Encoded protein: CASSQGGGRANSPLHF.

This clonotype was counted at least ten times. The genes are TRBV10-3 and TRBJ2-3; TRBD2 agrees at 9 bases. Trimming took 10 bases from V and 0 from J; bases not matched to a gene: 5. This CDR3 has 14 amino acids. Germline CDR1 reads ENHRY; CDR2 reads SYGVKD. The CDR3 reads CATWGTSSTDTQYF. The CDR3 bases are TGTGCCACATGGGGGACTAGCAGCACAGATACGCAGTATTTT.

This clonotype was recorded a few times. Written as DNA, the CDR3 is TGTGCCAGCAGTACGCCGGGACTAGGAACCGGGGAGCTGTTTTTT. It translates to CASSTPGLGTGELFF. The rearrangement links TRBV6-1 to TRBJ2-2, with TRBD2 matching over 8 bases. From germline, CDR1 is MNHNS and CDR2 SASEGT. The V and J ends lost 5 bases and 5 bases, in that order; junction bases with no gene match: 7. The CDR3 is 15 amino acids.

The chain is built from TRBV29-1 and TRBJ2-5, with 10 bases fitting TRBD2. Germline V gene data show CDR1 as SQVTM and CDR2 as ANQGSEA. The V and J ends lost 4 bases and 5 bases, in that order; junction bases with no gene match: 10. This CDR3 contains 15 residues. CDR3 sequence: CSVGILAGVGETQYF. The CDR3 DNA follows: TGCAGCGTTGGTATTCTAGCGGGAGTTGGGGAGACCCAGTACTTC.

The V gene is TRBV7-2, the J gene TRBJ2-1, with a weak D call TRBD2 (7 bases). Per the germline V gene, CDR1 is SGHTA and CDR2 is FQGNSA. Trimming cost V 4 bases and J 7 bases, with 17 bases left between them. This CDR3 is built from 15 residues. The CDR3 coding sequence is TGTGCCAGCAGCTCTATGGGGGGGGCCCAAAATGAGCAGTTCTTC. It translates to CASSSMGGAQNEQFF.

The J gene is TRBJ2-7, the V gene TRBV6-2 or TRBV6-3, with 9 bases that match TRBD1. This CDR3 contains 15 residues. Unmatched junction bases numbered 7, after V lost 2 bases and J lost 5 bases. CDR1 and CDR2 (germline): MNHEY, SVGEGT. The CDR3 region has the DNA TGTGCCAGCAGTTACCCGGGGGACAGGGCTCACGAGCAGTACTTC. The encoded protein is CASSYPGDRAHEQYF.

V is TRBV2 and J is TRBJ2-3; D possibly corresponds to TRBD2 (6 bases). This CDR3 is built from 15 residues. Germline V gives CDR1 SNHLY, CDR2 FYNNEI. The ends were cut back, 5 bases at V and 7 bases at J, with 19 bases in the middle. CDR3 DNA sequence: TGTGCCAGCAGTCCAGATGCCCTAGCGTCGAATACGCAGTATTTT. This sequence encodes CASSPDALASNTQYF.

There are a few counts of this clonotype. The chain has TRBV29-1 and TRBJ1-1; tentatively, D is TRBD1 (6 bases). V shed 1 base and J shed 3 bases, with 15 bases lying between them. From germline, CDR1 is SQVTM and CDR2 ANQGSEA. The CDR3 consists of 15 residues. CDR3: CSVEARGGEYTEAFF. Here the CDR3 DNA reads TGCAGCGTTGAAGCGCGTGGGGGCGAGTACACTGAAGCTTTCTTT.

This clonotype was found a few times. The CDR3 nucleotides read TGTGCCAGCAGCCCTCCGCCGGCTAACTATGGCTACACCTTC. As protein: CASSPPPANYGYTF. V gene TRBV5-6 combines with J gene TRBJ1-2, with D hard to call. CDR3 size: 14 residues. CDR1 is SGHDT and CDR2 is YYEEEE in the germline V gene. Trimming left V 4 bases short and J 0 bases short, with 10 bases between.

This clonotype was seen a handful of times. The rearrangement joins TRBV29-1 to TRBJ1-1; D is ambiguous. CDR3 size: 14 residues. Germline values: CDR1 SQVTM, CDR2 ANQGSEA. V was trimmed by 3 bases and J by 4 bases, leaving 15 bases between them. CDR3 in DNA: TGCAGCGTTGACCCTTCGAGGGCCTTCACTGAAGCTTTCTTT. Protein sequence: CSVDPSRAFTEAFF.

This chain connects TRBV20-1 to TRBJ2-5; a possible D gene is TRBD2 (5 bases). Trimming shortened V by 6 bases and J by 7 bases, and 24 bases separated the two germline ends. There are 15 residues in the CDR3. Germline V CDR1 and CDR2: DFQATT, SNEGSKA (reference sequence). DNA of the CDR3: TGCAGTGCCCGTCCCCCTGGGGAGTATCGGTTGACCCAGTACTTC. It yields the protein CSARPPGEYRLTQYF.

Only a few counts were recorded for this clonotype. The rearrangement links TRBV10-3 to TRBJ2-7, with a possible D match to TRBD2 (5 bases). Between the trimmed V and J ends, which lost 2 bases and 5 bases, there was a span of 16 bases. The CDR3 contains 15 residues. CDR1 and CDR2 from the germline V gene are ENHRY and SYGVKD. CDR3 sequence (DNA): TGTGCCATCAGTGAGCCTGGACTGCTTCGGGACGAGCAGTACTTC. This encodes CAISEPGLLRDEQYF.

This clonotype showed up many times. The V call is TRBV5-1, the J call TRBJ2-5; D assignment may be TRBD1 or TRBD2 (5 bases each). The length of the CDR3 is 14 residues. Trimming removed 4 bases from V and 2 bases from J, with 12 bases in between. CDR1 and CDR2 from the germline V gene are SGHRS and YFSETQ. The CDR3 sequence is CASSLGTEQETQYF. The CDR3 DNA follows: TGCGCCAGCAGCCTTGGGACGGAGCAAGAGACCCAGTACTTC.

This clonotype was seen repeatedly, ten times or more. This chain uses TRBV7-8 with TRBJ2-1; 10 bases match TRBD2. The CDR3 runs 17 residues. Germline CDR1 SGHVS, CDR2 FQNEAQ. The trim removed 4 bases at V and 7 bases at J, leaving 13 bases unmatched. The chain's CDR3 is CASSSGLSGGKRNEQFF. In DNA form, the CDR3 reads TGTGCCAGCAGCTCGGGACTTAGCGGGGGGAAAAGAAATGAGCAGTTCTTC.

The sample holds a few counts of this clonotype. This chain uses TRBV7-2 with TRBJ1-5; D remains unclear. There are 14 residues in the CDR3. Per germline, CDR1 SGHTA and CDR2 FQGNSA. The V gene lost 5 bases and the J gene lost 0 bases, with 8 bases spanning the gap. CDR3 region: CASSPDTSNQPQHF. The CDR3 nucleotides read TGTGCCAGCAGCCCCGACACTAGCAATCAGCCCCAGCATTTT.

This sequence joins TRBV7-2 and TRBJ2-3, with 9 nucleotides matching TRBD2. Germline CDR1 is SGHTA and CDR2 is FQGNSA. The CDR3 runs 15 residues. The V gene end was trimmed by 5 bases and the J gene end by 3 bases; junction bases not matched to a gene: 6. The CDR3, as DNA: TGTGCCAGCAGCCCACGGACTAGCGCAACAGATACGCAGTATTTT. It encodes CASSPRTSATDTQYF.

The chain links TRBV20-1 to TRBJ2-7, with 9 nucleotides matching TRBD2. Germline V CDR1 and CDR2: DFQATT, SNEGSKA (reference sequence). The CDR3 sequence is 15 residues long. The junction had 6 bases not matched to a gene; V was cut back by 0 bases and J by 3 bases. In DNA form, the CDR3 reads TGCAGTGCTAGAGATCTGGCGGGAGGGAGCTACGAGCAGTACTTC. As protein: CSARDLAGGSYEQYF.